This T cell receptor beta chain was documented in a study of cytotoxic CD8 clonotypes in ibrutinib-treated CLL. Study context: Included were 10 to 12 relapsed/refractory and some 15 treatment-naive patients, of whom approximately 17 were IGHV unmutated. Findings and caveats of the study: Samples were collected at differing times from sustained-remission and progressing patients. At the start, clonality exceeded age-matched healthy donors and followed circulating CD8+ T-cell counts.

Assay used: immunoSEQ multiplex PCR; TCRdb lists only in-frame clones, some missing. The profile covers approximately 97,000 clones, with approximately 71% appearing a single time and 20% to 25% taken by the ten largest. V shed 1 base and J shed 4 bases, with 7 bases lying between them. CDR1 is MNHEY, CDR2 SMNVEV, per germline (reference sequence). This CDR3 region has 13 residues. As concerns this clone: The antigen remains unidentified.

This TCR derives from a human donor with chronic lymphocytic leukemia. This chain joins TRBV27 and TRBJ2-5; tentative D call: TRBD2 (5 bases). The sequencing here drew on PBMCs, taken after 24 months of ibrutinib treatment. In DNA form, the CDR3 reads TGTGCCAGCAGTTTATGGGAGCGAGAGACCCAGTACTTC. Translation: CASSLWERETQYF.